This T cell receptor beta chain was documented in a study of blood T cell repertoires in COVID-19. Study-level background: Researchers got acute and convalescent COVID-19 samples from the United States, Italy and Spain.

The CDR3 runs to 13 residues. The V end was cut by 1 base, the J end by 4 bases, with 7 bases between. Seattle's enrolled individuals joined amid active infection and were then monitored longitudinally. Original processing methods: Estimates of nucleated cell counts were drawn from the amplification of reference gene primers. Repertoires were generated with immunoSEQ multiplex PCR, while TCRdb's copy carries only in-frame clones and drops some. That table furnishes V, J and clone size, whereas the DNA furnished D and trimming. The sample has around 300,000 clones; more than 70% are singletons. Sequencing was performed on peripheral blood. The chain uses TRBV12-3 or TRBV12-4 and TRBJ2-5; maybe TRBD2 (5 bases). The receptor was isolated from a woman between 25 and 40 years old with COVID-19, enrolled during active disease. CDR3 region: CASSLGTLETQYF. DNA for the CDR3: TGTGCCAGCAGTTTAGGGACTTTAGAGACCCAGTACTTC.